This TCR beta chain was sequenced for a study of cytomegalovirus exposure and HLA in healthy donors (dated by TCRdb to about 2017). About the study as a whole: According to an earlier analysis of 550 to 750 of the donors, about 179 million T cells yielded some 120 million unique TCR beta sequences and roughly 280 Gb of sequence data. Typing coverage varied by locus: roughly 629-640 donors for A, B, C, DRB1 and DQB1; more than 500 for DQA1; around 610 for DPA1; approximately 470 for DPB1. Roughly 300 gigabases of sequencing data and roughly 80 million unique TCR sequences made up an early release that covered about 640 HLA-typed donors. Using immunosequencing, the study profiled T cell repertoires from 666 subjects and related those repertoires to cytomegalovirus serostatus. To decide whether each TCR beta V gene segment behaved as functional or pseudogenic, an earlier analysis of nearly 600 of the donors relied on high-throughput TCR beta sequencing. Because of strong linkage in the cohort, 5 or 6 DR-DQ haplotypes were treated as single units for association and clustering. High-throughput TCR immunosequencing, statistical association of individual TCRs with disease status, and machine learning were combined to predict cytomegalovirus infection status. Every discovery cohort repertoire had been produced on one sequencing platform. Of the roughly 420 genotyped donors, 65% to 90% were placed in the genetic ancestry cluster associated with self-reported Caucasian donors. In addition to the first cohort of 650 to 800 subjects, a separate validation cohort of 130 or so different subjects was used. To study patterns of TCR occurrence, a later analysis re-analyzed previously published TCR beta repertoires from around 700 donors and added high-resolution HLA genotyping. Alongside the repertoire data, information on donor age, sex, ethnicity and CMV serostatus was compiled. In the later analysis, no new phenotypic data were used to find candidate immune exposures; instead, reliance was placed on TCR beta sequences and their occurrence across donors. The aim of the study was to test whether cataloging public T cell receptors could identify signatures of past pathogen exposure. A later genetic analysis used genome-wide SNP genotypes for 398 of the 666 donors, treating that subset as a discovery cohort. HLA typing covered class I and class II loci at four-digit resolution. Among around 400 genotyped donors of the cohort, an average of roughly 240,000 unique TCR beta nucleotide sequences were sequenced per donor, about a sixth of them non-productive. The study at large found these results: The earlier analysis of approximately 560 of the donors excluded seventeen rarely observed V segments, including chromosome 9 orphons, because counts were too low. The only immune exposure information available for the cohort was CMV serostatus. At a false discovery rate of 0.05, a later analysis linked under 20,000 TCR beta sequences to specific HLA alleles. Compared with the approximately 600-donor mean, donors in an Asian-associated ancestry cluster had fewer N-insertions in productive TCRs, according to a later genetic analysis. Sequencing depth was assumed to be roughly uniform across donors in the presence/absence analyses, though that assumption may not hold. According to a later analysis, most CMV-associated TCR beta chains appeared to be HLA-restricted, and the HLA associations seemed to be driven largely by CMV exposure. The sequencing pipeline was judged likely to have produced a cluster of highly shared sequence variants as a technical artifact. In vitro tests confirmed that three of the cytomegalovirus-associated TCR beta chains recognize cytomegalovirus antigens. A total of roughly 160 TCR beta chains were listed by the study as associated with cytomegalovirus. According to the authors, the approach could potentially be generalized to other disease states and immunological phenotypes. The classifier was reported to diagnose cytomegalovirus status with high specificity and sensitivity in both the original and validation cohorts. Broadly in line with IMGT annotations, most TCR beta V segments showed up in productive rearrangements about 87% or about 30% of the time in an earlier analysis of several hundred of the donors. A further reported finding was that TCR beta sequences accurately predicted the HLA-A and HLA-B alleles for most subjects in the first cohort. HLA typing was unavailable for some donors at each locus, so association tests used only the typed subset. A later analysis found that HLA-associated TCR beta chains were more clonally expanded and had lower generation probabilities than equally common non-associated chains. According to a later analysis, parvovirus B19, influenza, CMV and Epstein-Barr virus appeared linked to several top co-occurrence clusters. V-gene and J-gene trimming of TCR beta chains was associated with a missense DCLRE1C variant in a later genetic analysis, and the association was replicated in an independent cohort. Assigning TCR associations to individual alleles was difficult when HLA alleles, especially DR and DQ, strongly co-occurred. A later analysis found that TCR association rates varied across HLA loci, with DRB1 alleles showing the most associated TCRs and HLA-C alleles the fewest. Correlated functional status among segregating V segments might be attributable to linkage disequilibrium, but an unknown experimental factor could not be ruled out. This cohort had only TCR beta chains sequenced, and the lack of alpha or paired-chain data limited which features could be detected. Most TCR sequences were observed very rarely across donors, whereas some public TCRs were present in many individuals.

As to this clone: The antigen it binds to is not known. No per-base quality is available; no much larger clone lies one base away.

The cohort consisted of some 670 healthy bone marrow donors. Cohort members were all nominally healthy when sampled, although unrecorded immune exposures were likely present. The donor tested CMV seropositive and was one of the 289 seropositive cohort members. A peripheral blood sample was provided by each donor, and peripheral blood mononuclear cells were used for TCR beta sequencing. The Qiagen DNeasy Blood Extraction Kit was used to extract genomic DNA from the blood cell samples. Receptor libraries were prepared by the immunoSEQ multiplex PCR assay. The multiplex PCR relied on a mix of 60 forward primers for TCR Vbeta segments and 13 reverse primers for TCR Jbeta segments. The CDR3 region of rearranged TCR beta genes was amplified from genomic DNA with a multiplex PCR assay. Amplified TCR beta libraries were sequenced as 87-base-pair reads on the Illumina HiSeq System. The authors' analysis ran thus. In a later analysis, some 80 million unique TCR beta chains were counted across the 500 to 700 repertoires, and roughly 9.9 million of these chains were shared by at least two donors. To remove PCR and sequencing errors, raw reads were error-corrected and collapsed into unique sequences using a nearest-neighbor algorithm that merged closely related sequences. To assign V, D and J gene segments, CDR3 sequences were aligned to IMGT reference sequences. For a sequence to be retained, a match of at least six nucleotides was required to both a V gene segment and a J gene segment. A rearrangement was called productive if the CDR3 had no stop codons and remained in frame with V and J, and every other rearrangement was called non-productive. Following IMGT convention, CDR3 was defined as the stretch from the second conserved V-encoded cysteine to the conserved J-encoded phenylalanine. Sequences without an unambiguous match to a single V gene segment were excluded from the earlier analysis of approximately 600 of the donors. In an earlier analysis of around 590 of the donors, a V segment was called functional when productive rearrangements were above 56.7%, and segregating when the standard deviation between donors exceeded 5%. A statistical classification framework was developed to diagnose cytomegalovirus status using the catalog of TCR beta chain sequences. In a later analysis, V and J genes were assigned by comparing TCR nucleotide sequences against IMGT/GENE-DB human TR gene sequences. The TCRdist pipeline was used in a later analysis to assign CDR3 sequences and most-parsimonious VDJ recombination scenarios. In a later analysis, each TCR beta chain was defined by its CDR3 amino acid sequence together with its V-gene family, and reads without a unique V-gene family were excluded. As a way to deal with suspected cross-contamination and a sequencing artifact, a later analysis dropped roughly 600 nucleotide sequences that were highly shared and had low generation probability. A later analysis calculated a clonal expansion index for each public chain from normalized within-repertoire ranks of inferred template counts. Generation probabilities in a later analysis came from a VDJ recombination model fitted to out-of-frame rearrangements, and those results were checked against IGoR. In a later analysis, hypergeometric tests were used to score TCR-TCR, TCR-HLA and TCR-CMV co-occurrence, with a repertoire-size bias correction applied to TCR pairs. To estimate false discovery rates, a later analysis permuted the HLA or CMV assignments 20 times. In a later analysis, co-occurring TCRs were grouped with DBSCAN, and TCRdist sequence similarity was added when clustering was performed within HLA-allele-positive subsets. Repertoires with fewer than 30,000 or more than 120,000 public chains, plus five repertoires with anomalous nucleotide sharing, were excluded from co-occurrence clustering. Sourced from immuneACCESS, this table was stored by TCRdb with only in-frame sequences that have V and J called. A share of the clones is absent; for the studies checked, an unresolved V gene accounts for under half, and the remainder has no known explanation. V and J calls and clone size are those listed in that table; D and trimming were worked out from the DNA. This sample comprises some 170,000 clones, 75% to 80% of them detected only once. The biggest ten clones account for just under 6.5% of the sample.

Source material: PBMCs. The TCR sequence derives from a man aged 35-49 years in good health and CMV-seropositive.

For the CDR3, the sequence is CASRVDIGELFF. The nucleotide sequence reads as follows: TGTGCCAGCAGGGTGGACATCGGGGAGCTGTTTTTT. The chain employs TRBV2 and TRBJ2-2; the D segment could be TRBD1, given 5 matching bases. CDR1 and CDR2 are read off the germline V gene as SNHLY and FYNNEI. Taken from cysteine to phenylalanine, the CDR3 has 12 residues. Only the CDR3 DNA is retained, 36 bases long and in frame from the first base. V is shortened by 6 bases, J by 7 bases, and the region joining them spans 9 bases.